This T cell receptor (beta chain) was identified in a study of T cell repertoires in cytomegalovirus infection. In the study overall: Well-studied HLA-B-restricted epitopes and recently identified HLA-C-restricted epitopes of CMV were both used in the study. Public TCR beta signatures provided an indication of both CMV infection and a matching HLA type.

As to this clonotype: The antigen is undetermined.

TCRdb itself ran the reads through MiXCR, one entry per CDR3 protein. The sample has 140,000 to 150,000 distinct CDR3 sequences, approximately 30% seen once. The V gene's germline CDR1 is SGHVS and CDR2 FQNEAQ. The CDR3 is 12 amino acids. Trimming took off 5 bases at V and 10 bases at J, with 13 bases between the two ends. Study-level results: Dominant in the ex vivo response were TCR beta clonotypes restricted by HLA-C and specific for CMV. The study identified carriers of CMV plus the relevant HLA from cumulative public TCR beta family frequency.

J is TRBJ2-3 and V is TRBV7-8; a possible D gene is TRBD1 (5 bases). The sequencing used CD8+ T cells from cultured PBMCs, collected from culture after CMV antigen stimulation. The receptor was derived from a human donor in good health (CMV status not recorded). Some clones in this sample may be carry-over from other donors' samples. CDR3 DNA: TGTGCCAGCAGCGAAGGGGCGACGGCGCAGTATTTT. This encodes CASSEGATAQYF.